Sequencing of this TCR beta chain was carried out in a study of CD8 T cells in Susac syndrome. Study-wide background: Blood was drawn from patients with Susac syndrome. At that point, they were therapy-naive, on corticosteroids, or on intravenous immunoglobulin alone.

Blood CD8+ and CD4+ T cells underwent high-throughput TCR beta sequencing. Germline V CDR1 and CDR2: KGHSH, LQKENI. There are 15 residues in the CDR3. V was pared by 3 bases and J by 8 bases, with 17 bases between. With random hexamers, reverse transcription was performed on roughly 0.45 to 1 ug of RNA. The authors amplified TCR beta CDR3 across 54 Vbeta and 13 Jbeta using immunoSEQ multiplex PCR. Each CDR3 protein is one row after TCRdb ran MiXCR on the immunoSEQ multiplex PCR reads. The sample contains approximately 160,000 distinct CDR3 sequences, approximately 95% of which appear only once. This chain uses TRBV18 with TRBJ2-1, with D maybe TRBD2 (5 bases). The sample taken for sequencing was CD4+ T cells from PBMCs. This clonotype was sampled from a human donor with Susac syndrome. The CDR3 loop reads CASSPNLEGWYEQFF. The CDR3 DNA is TGTGCCAGCTCACCCAATCTCGAGGGATGGTATGAGCAGTTCTTC.